The T cell receptor (beta chain) described here comes from a study of cytomegalovirus exposure and HLA in healthy donors. A multiplex PCR was run with 60 Vbeta primers and 13 Jbeta primers. Profiled with immunoSEQ multiplex PCR; TCRdb holds only in-frame clones, not every one. Of about 150,000 clones detected, roughly 10% appear once; the ten largest clones hold approximately 1.9%. Details on this clone: Its target is not known.

Study results and limitations: It emerged from a later analysis that several of the most significant clusters appeared to be linked to common viral pathogens. When a later analysis was performed, an Asian-associated ancestry cluster reportedly had fewer N-insertions than the approximately 700-donor mean. Later, an analysis showed that TCR beta chains associated with HLA were more clonally expanded than others that were equally common.

V shed 5 bases and J shed 2 bases, with 13 bases lying between them. The CDR3 is 14 residues long. The germline CDR1 and CDR2 sequences are MNHNS and SASEGT. The chain uses TRBV6-1 and TRBJ2-7; D is unresolved. The TCR was taken from a man over 45 in good health and CMV-seronegative. The sample comprised PBMCs. For the CDR3, the DNA is TGTGCCAGCAGTACCTCTTTTGGCCCCTACGAGCAGTACTTC. Translated: CASSTSFGPYEQYF.